These 19 T cell receptor beta chains originate from one sample sequenced in a study of OX40 agonist ivuxolimab in advanced cancers. The repertoire was sequenced with immunoSEQ multiplex PCR; TCRdb's copy has only in-frame clones and lacks some. The repertoire holds 55,000 to 60,000 clones, with around four fifths as singletons. This material consisted of CD4+ or CD8+ T cells sorted from blood, taken in a trial of the OX40 agonist ivuxolimab. The receptors derive from an adult with an advanced solid tumor such as melanoma, head and neck, liver or kidney cancer.

The table lists this clone with a few counts. The DNA of the CDR3 is TGTGCCAGCAGCCAACGTAGTGTATCTGGAGGTTCGGCTTTCTTT. Translated, it gives CASSQRSVSGGSAFF. The chain carries TRBV14 and TRBJ1-1; D unclear. The CDR3 runs 15 residues. Trimming pared 2 bases from V and 11 bases from J, leaving 21 bases between. Germline V gene lookup returns CDR1 SGHDN and CDR2 FVKESK.

This clone occurred once. V gene TRBV7-3 combines with J gene TRBJ2-2; no definite D call. Trimming shortened V by 5 bases and J by 6 bases, and 13 bases separated the two germline ends. CDR1 is SGHTA and CDR2 is FQGTGA in the germline V gene. The CDR3 loop spans 14 amino acids. The CDR3 DNA reads TGTGCCAGCAGCAGAGACTTTACGGCCGGGGAGCTGTTTTTT. Translated: CASSRDFTAGELFF. The whole variable domain, remainder taken from reference TRBV7-3 and TRBJ2-2, is GAGVSQTPSNKVTEKGKYVELRCDPISGHTALYWYRQSLGQGPEFLIYFQGTGAADDSGLPNDRFFAVRPEGSVSTLKIQRTERGDSAVYLCASSRDFTAGELFFGEGSRLTVL.

The chain joins TRBV9 to TRBJ2-7; 14 bases line up with TRBD2. Germline CDR1 SGDLS, CDR2 YYNGEE. After removal of 4 bases from V and 4 bases from J, the junction contained 4 bases not matched to a gene. The CDR3 runs to 15 residues. CDR3: CASSRTSGGIYEQYF. DNA for the CDR3: TGTGCCAGCAGCCGGACTAGCGGGGGGATATACGAGCAGTACTTC. Looking up the rest from reference TRBV9 and TRBJ2-7 gives the full variable domain: DSGVTQTPKHLITATGQRVTLRCSPRSGDLSVYWYQQSLDQGLQFLIQYYNGEERAKGNILERFSAQQFPDLHSELNLSSLELGDSALYFCASSRTSGGIYEQYFGPGTRLTVT.

This rearrangement joins TRBV5-8 to TRBJ1-2; 7 bases are a match to TRBD1. CDR3 length equals 13 residues. The V gene end was trimmed by 1 base and the J gene end by 4 bases; junction bases not matched to a gene: 1. From germline, CDR1 is SGHTS and CDR2 YDEGEE. The CDR3 nucleotides read TGTGCCAGCAGCTTGACAGGGGCCTATGGCTACACCTTC. Residues: CASSLTGAYGYTF.

The gene calls are TRBV6-1 and TRBJ2-2; 11 nucleotides line up with TRBD2. The CDR3 loop spans 15 amino acids. The ends lost 6 bases at V and 7 bases at J; junction bases unmatched: 7. Germline lookup yields CDR1 MNHNS and CDR2 SASEGT. The CDR3 here is CASREGTSGYGELFF. Written as DNA, the CDR3 is TGTGCCAGCAGAGAGGGGACTAGCGGATACGGGGAGCTGTTTTTT.

The chain combines TRBV5-1 with TRBJ2-5; D gene ambiguous. V lost 1 base, J lost 2 bases, and 9 bases lay in between. Germline CDR1 SGHRS, CDR2 YFSETQ. The CDR3 length is 14 residues. The CDR3 loop reads CASSLRRLQETQYF. The DNA for the CDR3 is TGCGCCAGCAGCTTGCGAAGGCTACAAGAGACCCAGTACTTC.

The rearrangement joins TRBV28 to TRBJ1-1; D is uncertain. The CDR3 length is 13 residues. Trimming left V 7 bases short and J 1 base short, with 10 bases between. The V gene's germline CDR1 is MDHEN and CDR2 SYDVKM. CDR3 nucleotide sequence: TGTGCCAGCAACCCCCCGCAGAACACTGAAGCTTTCTTT. This encodes CASNPPQNTEAFF.

The chain employs TRBV11-3 and TRBJ2-3; D gene ambiguous. Germline-derived CDR1 and CDR2 are SGHNT and YENEEA. The CDR3 extends over 14 amino acids. V was trimmed by 3 bases and J by 2 bases, leaving 9 bases between them. CDR3 loop: CASSLGRNTDTQYF. CDR3 coding DNA: TGTGCCAGCAGCTTGGGCAGAAACACAGATACGCAGTATTTT. Filled out from reference TRBV11-3 and TRBJ2-3, the complete variable domain reads EAGVVQSPRYKIIEKKQPVAFWCNPISGHNTLYWYLQNLGQGPELLIRYENEEAVDDSQLPKDRFSAERLKGVDSTLKIQPAELGDSAVYLCASSLGRNTDTQYFGPGTRLTVL.

J is TRBJ2-7 and V is TRBV29-1; tentative D call: TRBD1 (7 bases). Germline V CDR1 and CDR2: SQVTM, ANQGSEA. This CDR3 has 11 residues. CDR3: CGAGQPYEQYF. CDR3 DNA sequence: TGCGGCGCGGGACAGCCCTACGAGCAGTACTTC.

The rearrangement uses TRBV10-3 and TRBJ1-3; D is undetermined. Germline loops: CDR1 ENHRY, CDR2 SYGVKD. Trimming removed 7 bases from V and 2 bases from J, with 6 bases in between. The CDR3 contains 12 residues. As DNA, the CDR3 is TGTGCCATCAAGGATACTGGAAACACCATATATTTT. Translation: CAIKDTGNTIYF.

V usage is TRBV19 and J usage is TRBJ1-2, with D uncertain. With 0 bases removed from V and 0 bases from J, the gap between germline ends came to 8 bases. In germline, CDR1 is LNHDA, CDR2 SQIVND (reference sequence). This CDR3 is 15 amino acids long. The CDR3 DNA follows: TGTGCCAGTAGTATAGAGACAAGAGCTAACTATGGCTACACCTTC. The encoded protein is CASSIETRANYGYTF.

The gene calls are TRBV6-6 and TRBJ2-5; perhaps TRBD2 as D (6 bases). Germline V CDR1 and CDR2: MNHNY, SVGAGI (reference sequence). Trimming took off 6 bases at V and 1 base at J, with 12 bases between the two ends. The CDR3 runs to 14 residues. This CDR3 reads CASRPQRAQETQYF. DNA of the CDR3: TGTGCCAGCAGGCCGCAGCGGGCCCAAGAGACCCAGTACTTC.

The chain uses TRBV5-1 and TRBJ2-2; 8 bases are shared with TRBD2. Trimming cost V 0 bases and J 3 bases; bases outside gene matches: 4. Germline lookup yields CDR1 SGHRS and CDR2 YFSETQ. This CDR3 has 16 amino acids. The CDR3 loop is CASSLASGGHTGELFF. The CDR3 coding sequence is TGCGCCAGCAGCTTGGCTTCGGGGGGGCACACCGGGGAGCTGTTTTTT.

The chain uses TRBV10-3 and TRBJ1-4; tentatively, D is TRBD1 (6 bases). The CDR3 extends over 14 amino acids. Germline V gene data show CDR1 as ENHRY and CDR2 as SYGVKD. Trimming shortened V by 6 bases and J by 4 bases, and 12 bases separated the two germline ends. In DNA, the CDR3 is TGTGCCATCAGGGGGGCTGGGTATAATGAAAAACTGTTTTTT. This sequence encodes CAIRGAGYNEKLFF.

On this clone: This specimen includes other DNA sequences encoding the same CDR3. J is TRBJ2-3 and V is TRBV5-1; TRBD2 agrees at 13 bases. Germline V gene lookup returns CDR1 SGHRS and CDR2 YFSETQ. There are 17 residues in the CDR3. The V gene end was trimmed by 0 bases and the J gene end by 4 bases; junction bases not matched to a gene: 5. CDR3 protein: CASSLGLAGGRADTQYF. CDR3 coding DNA: TGCGCCAGCAGCTTGGGACTAGCGGGGGGCCGGGCAGATACGCAGTATTTT.

The chain's CDR3 is CASSIGDPFPLFF. As DNA, the CDR3 is TGTGCCAGCAGTATTGGGGACCCCTTCCCTCTGTTCTTC. V gene TRBV7-7 combines with J gene TRBJ2-1; D tentatively fits TRBD1 or TRBD2 (5 bases each). The CDR3 is made up of 13 amino acids. The ends were cut back, 6 bases at V and 15 bases at J, with 21 bases in the middle. Germline lookup yields CDR1 SSHAT and CDR2 FNYEAQ (reference sequence).

The V and J genes are TRBV6-1 and TRBJ2-1; 8 bases line up with TRBD2. Per the germline V gene, CDR1 is MNHNS and CDR2 is SASEGT. The CDR3 runs to 15 residues. The V gene end was trimmed by 8 bases and the J gene end by 5 bases; junction bases not matched to a gene: 11. The CDR3 DNA sequence: TGTGCCAGCGGTAGAGACGGGGGGGCCAACAATGAGCAGTTCTTC. Translation: CASGRDGGANNEQFF.

This clone appeared once. The chain uses TRBV7-6 and TRBJ2-1; 10 nucleotides align to TRBD2. J gave up 8 bases and V 1 base, and 8 bases lay outside the gene matches. Germline lookup yields CDR1 SGHVS and CDR2 FNYEAQ. This CDR3 contains 16 residues. The CDR3 loop reads CASSLGQSGGADEQFF. CDR3 DNA sequence: TGTGCCAGCAGCTTAGGTCAGAGCGGGGGGGCCGATGAGCAGTTCTTC.

The rearrangement joins TRBV5-1 to TRBJ1-3; 7 nucleotides agree with TRBD1. V shed 4 bases, J shed 7 bases, and the junction held 11 bases outside the gene matches. The V gene's germline CDR1 is SGHRS and CDR2 YFSETQ. The CDR3 totals 15 residues. The CDR3 nucleotides are TGCGCCAGCAGCGAGGGACAGAGCCCCGGGAACACCATATATTTT. It yields the protein CASSEGQSPGNTIYF.